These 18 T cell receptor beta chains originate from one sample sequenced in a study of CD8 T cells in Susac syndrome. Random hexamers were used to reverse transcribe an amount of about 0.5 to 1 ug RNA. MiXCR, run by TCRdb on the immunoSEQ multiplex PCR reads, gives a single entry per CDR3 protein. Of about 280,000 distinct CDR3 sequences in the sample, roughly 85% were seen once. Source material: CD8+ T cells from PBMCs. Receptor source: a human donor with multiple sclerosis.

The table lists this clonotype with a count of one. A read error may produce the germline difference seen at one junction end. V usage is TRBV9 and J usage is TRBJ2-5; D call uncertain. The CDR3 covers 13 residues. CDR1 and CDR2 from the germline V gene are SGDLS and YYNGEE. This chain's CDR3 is CASSGSEQEAQYF. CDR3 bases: TGTGCCAGCAGCGGGAGTGAGCAAGAGGCCCAGTACTTC.

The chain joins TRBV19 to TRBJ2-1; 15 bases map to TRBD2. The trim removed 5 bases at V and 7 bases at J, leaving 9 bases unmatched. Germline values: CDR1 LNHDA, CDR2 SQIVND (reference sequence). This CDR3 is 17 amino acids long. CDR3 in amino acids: CASSPQYGLAGGNEQFF. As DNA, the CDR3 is TGTGCCAGTAGTCCCCAGTACGGACTAGCGGGAGGGAATGAGCAGTTCTTC.

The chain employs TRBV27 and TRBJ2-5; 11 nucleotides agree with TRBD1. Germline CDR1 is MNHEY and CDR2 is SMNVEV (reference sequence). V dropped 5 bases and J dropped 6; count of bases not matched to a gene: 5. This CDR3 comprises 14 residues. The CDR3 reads CASSPGQGAKTQYF. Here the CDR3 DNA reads TGTGCCAGCAGTCCCGGACAGGGGGCTAAGACCCAGTACTTC.

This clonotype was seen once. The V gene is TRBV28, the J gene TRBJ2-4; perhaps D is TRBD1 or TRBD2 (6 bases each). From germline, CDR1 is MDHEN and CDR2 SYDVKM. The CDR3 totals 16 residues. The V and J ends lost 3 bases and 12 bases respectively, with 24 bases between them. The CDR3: CASSFFLAGQRGNQYF. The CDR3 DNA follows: TGTGCCAGCAGTTTTTTCCTGGCGGGACAACGGGGGAATCAGTACTTC.

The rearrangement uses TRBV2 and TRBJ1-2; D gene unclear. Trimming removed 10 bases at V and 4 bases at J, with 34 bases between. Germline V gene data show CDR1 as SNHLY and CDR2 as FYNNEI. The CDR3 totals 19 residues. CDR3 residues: CAIHDPMVGRTAKGYGYTF. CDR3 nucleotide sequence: TGTGCCATCCACGATCCCATGGTCGGAAGGACGGCGAAAGGCTATGGCTACACCTTC.

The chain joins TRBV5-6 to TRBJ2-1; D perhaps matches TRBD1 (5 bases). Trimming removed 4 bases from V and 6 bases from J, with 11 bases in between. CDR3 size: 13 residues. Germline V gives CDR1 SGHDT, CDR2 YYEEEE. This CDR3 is CASSPEGANEQFF. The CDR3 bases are TGTGCCAGCAGCCCCGAAGGGGCCAATGAGCAGTTCTTC.

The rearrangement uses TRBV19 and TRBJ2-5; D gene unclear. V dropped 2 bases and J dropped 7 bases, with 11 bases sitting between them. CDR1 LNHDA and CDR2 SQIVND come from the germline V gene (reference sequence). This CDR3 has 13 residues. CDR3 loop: CASSITITGTQYF. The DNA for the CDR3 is TGTGCCAGTAGTATAACAATTACGGGGACCCAGTACTTC.

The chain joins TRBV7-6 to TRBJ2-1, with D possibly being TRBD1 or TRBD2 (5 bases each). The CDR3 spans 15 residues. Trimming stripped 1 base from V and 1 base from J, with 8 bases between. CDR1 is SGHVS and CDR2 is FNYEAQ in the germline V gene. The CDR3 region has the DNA TGTGCCAGCAGCTTAGGGGACGATTCCTACAATGAGCAGTTCTTC. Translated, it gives CASSLGDDSYNEQFF.

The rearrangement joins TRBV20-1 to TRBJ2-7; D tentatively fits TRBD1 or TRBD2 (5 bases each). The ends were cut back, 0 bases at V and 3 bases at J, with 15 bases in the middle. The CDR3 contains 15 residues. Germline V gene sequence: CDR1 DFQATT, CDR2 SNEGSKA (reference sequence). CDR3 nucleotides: TGCAGTGCTAGAGAGGGTGGGGGAAGGCGCTACGAGCAGTACTTC. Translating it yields CSAREGGGRRYEQYF.

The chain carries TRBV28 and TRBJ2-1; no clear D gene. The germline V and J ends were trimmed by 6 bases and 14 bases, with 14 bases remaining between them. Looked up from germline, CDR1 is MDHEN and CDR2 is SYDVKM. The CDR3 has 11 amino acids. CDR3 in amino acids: CASSASAMEFF. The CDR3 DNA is TGTGCCAGCAGCGCCAGTGCGATGGAGTTCTTC.

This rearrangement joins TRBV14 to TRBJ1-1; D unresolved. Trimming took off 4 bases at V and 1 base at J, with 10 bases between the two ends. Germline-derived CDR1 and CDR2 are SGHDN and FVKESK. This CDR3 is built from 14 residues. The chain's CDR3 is CASSPLLRNTEAFF. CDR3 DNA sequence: TGTGCCAGCAGCCCATTACTCAGGAACACTGAAGCTTTCTTT. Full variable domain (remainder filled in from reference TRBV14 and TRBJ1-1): EAGVTQFPSHSVIEKGQTVTLRCDPISGHDNLYWYRRVMGKEIKFLLHFVKESKQDESGMPNNRFLAERTGGTYSTLKVQPAELEDSGVYFCASSPLLRNTEAFFGQGTRLTVV.

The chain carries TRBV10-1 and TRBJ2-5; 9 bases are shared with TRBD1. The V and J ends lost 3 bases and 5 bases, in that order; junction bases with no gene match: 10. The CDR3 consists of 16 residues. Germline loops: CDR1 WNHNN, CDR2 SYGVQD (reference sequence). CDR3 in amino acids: CASSETTGGAKETQYF. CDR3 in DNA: TGCGCCAGCAGTGAAACGACAGGGGGGGCGAAGGAGACCCAGTACTTC.

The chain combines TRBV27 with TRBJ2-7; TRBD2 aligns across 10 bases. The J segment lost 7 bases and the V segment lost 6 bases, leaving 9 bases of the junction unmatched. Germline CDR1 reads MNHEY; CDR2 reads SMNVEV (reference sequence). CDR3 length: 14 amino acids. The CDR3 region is CASSYASGRGEQYF. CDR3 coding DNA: TGTGCCAGCAGCTACGCCAGCGGGAGGGGGGAGCAGTACTTC.

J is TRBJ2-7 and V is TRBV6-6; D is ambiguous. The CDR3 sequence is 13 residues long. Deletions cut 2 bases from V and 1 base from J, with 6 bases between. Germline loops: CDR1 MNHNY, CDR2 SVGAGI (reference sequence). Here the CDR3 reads CASSYAESYEQYF. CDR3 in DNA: TGTGCCAGCAGTTACGCCGAGTCCTACGAGCAGTACTTC.

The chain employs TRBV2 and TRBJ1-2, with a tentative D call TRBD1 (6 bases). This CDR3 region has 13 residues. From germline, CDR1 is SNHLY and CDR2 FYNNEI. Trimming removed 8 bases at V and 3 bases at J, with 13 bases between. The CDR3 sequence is CASVGGAYYGYTF. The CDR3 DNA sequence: TGTGCCAGCGTAGGGGGGGCATACTATGGCTACACCTTC.

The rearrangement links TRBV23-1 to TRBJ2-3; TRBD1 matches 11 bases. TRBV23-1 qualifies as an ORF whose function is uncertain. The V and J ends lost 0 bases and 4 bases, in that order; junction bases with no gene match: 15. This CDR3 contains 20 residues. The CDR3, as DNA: TGCGCCAGCAGTCAATCGTCAGGACAGGGGGCGACTAGCGGTGCAGATACGCAGTATTTT. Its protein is CASSQSSGQGATSGADTQYF.

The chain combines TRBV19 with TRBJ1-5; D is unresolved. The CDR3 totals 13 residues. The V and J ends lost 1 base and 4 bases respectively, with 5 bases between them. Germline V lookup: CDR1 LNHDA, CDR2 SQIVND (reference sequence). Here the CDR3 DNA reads TGTGCCAGTAGTATAGGGTGGAATCAGCCCCAGCATTTT. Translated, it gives CASSIGWNQPQHF.

CDR3 region: CSVGGVVGGNTEAFF. The DNA of the CDR3 is TGCAGCGTTGGTGGGGTAGTGGGGGGGAACACTGAAGCTTTCTTT. The rearrangement links TRBV29-1 to TRBJ1-1, with D perhaps TRBD1 (5 bases). V lost 4 bases and J lost 1, with 16 bases in between. CDR1 and CDR2 from the germline V gene are SQVTM and ANQGSEA. The CDR3 contains 15 residues.